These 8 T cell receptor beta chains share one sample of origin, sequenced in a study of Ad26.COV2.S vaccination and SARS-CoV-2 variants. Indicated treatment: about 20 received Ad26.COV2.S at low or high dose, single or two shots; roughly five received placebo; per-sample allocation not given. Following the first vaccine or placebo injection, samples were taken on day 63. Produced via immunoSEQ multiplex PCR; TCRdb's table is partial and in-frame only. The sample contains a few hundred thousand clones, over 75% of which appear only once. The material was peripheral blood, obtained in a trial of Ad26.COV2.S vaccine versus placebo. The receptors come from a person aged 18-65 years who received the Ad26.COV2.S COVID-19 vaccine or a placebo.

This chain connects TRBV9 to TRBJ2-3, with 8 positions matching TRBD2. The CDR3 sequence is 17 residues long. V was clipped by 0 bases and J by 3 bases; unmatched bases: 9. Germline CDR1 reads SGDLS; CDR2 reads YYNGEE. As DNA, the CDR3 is TGTGCCAGCAGCGTAGGGGTCGGCGGGGGGCGGACAGATACGCAGTATTTT. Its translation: CASSVGVGGGRTDTQYF.

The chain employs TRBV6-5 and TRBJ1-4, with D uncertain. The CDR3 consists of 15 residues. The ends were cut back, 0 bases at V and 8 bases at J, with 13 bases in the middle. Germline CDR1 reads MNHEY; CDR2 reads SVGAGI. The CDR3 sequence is CASSYSSGTGEKLFF. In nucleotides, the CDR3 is TGTGCCAGCAGTTACTCGAGCGGTACGGGGGAAAAACTGTTTTTT.

This CDR3 reads CASSYYGQGDGQPQHF. The CDR3 nucleotides are TGTGCCAGCAGTTATTACGGACAGGGAGATGGTCAGCCCCAGCATTTT. V and J are TRBV6-6 and TRBJ1-5, with 8 bases matching TRBD1. Germline V lookup: CDR1 MNHNY, CDR2 SVGAGI (reference sequence). CDR3 length equals 16 residues. V trimming: 3 bases; J trimming: 6 bases; junction bases outside the gene matches: 10.

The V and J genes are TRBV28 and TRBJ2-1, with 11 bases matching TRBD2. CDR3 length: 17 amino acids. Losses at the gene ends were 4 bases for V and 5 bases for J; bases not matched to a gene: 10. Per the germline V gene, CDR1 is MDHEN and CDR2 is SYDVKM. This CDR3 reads CASSSSGGLAAHNEQFF. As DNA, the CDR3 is TGTGCCAGCAGTTCCTCGGGGGGACTAGCGGCACACAATGAGCAGTTCTTC.

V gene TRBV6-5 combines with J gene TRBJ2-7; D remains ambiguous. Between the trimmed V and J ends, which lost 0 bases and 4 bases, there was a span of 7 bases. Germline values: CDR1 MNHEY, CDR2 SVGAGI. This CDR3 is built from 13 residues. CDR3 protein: CASSYSVSYEQYF. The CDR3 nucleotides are TGTGCCAGCAGTTACTCCGTGAGTTACGAGCAGTACTTC.

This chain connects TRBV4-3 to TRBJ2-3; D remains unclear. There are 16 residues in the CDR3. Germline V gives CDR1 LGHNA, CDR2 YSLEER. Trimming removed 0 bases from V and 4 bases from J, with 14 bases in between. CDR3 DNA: TGCGCCAGCAGCCAAGAGTCGGCAGGCAGGTCAGATACGCAGTATTTT. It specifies CASSQESAGRSDTQYF.

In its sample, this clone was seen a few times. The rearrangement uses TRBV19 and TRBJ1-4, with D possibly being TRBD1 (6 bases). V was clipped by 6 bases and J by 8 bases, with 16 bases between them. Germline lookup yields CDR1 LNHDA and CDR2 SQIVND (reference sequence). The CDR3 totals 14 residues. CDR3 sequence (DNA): TGTGCCAGTAGAGGACAGAACGGTCACGAAAAACTGTTTTTT. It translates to CASRGQNGHEKLFF.

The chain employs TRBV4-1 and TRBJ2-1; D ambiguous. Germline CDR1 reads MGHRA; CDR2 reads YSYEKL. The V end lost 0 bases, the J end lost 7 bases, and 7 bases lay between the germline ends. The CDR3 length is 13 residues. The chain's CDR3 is CASSQEPRNEQFF. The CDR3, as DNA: TGCGCCAGCAGCCAAGAACCGAGAAATGAGCAGTTCTTC.